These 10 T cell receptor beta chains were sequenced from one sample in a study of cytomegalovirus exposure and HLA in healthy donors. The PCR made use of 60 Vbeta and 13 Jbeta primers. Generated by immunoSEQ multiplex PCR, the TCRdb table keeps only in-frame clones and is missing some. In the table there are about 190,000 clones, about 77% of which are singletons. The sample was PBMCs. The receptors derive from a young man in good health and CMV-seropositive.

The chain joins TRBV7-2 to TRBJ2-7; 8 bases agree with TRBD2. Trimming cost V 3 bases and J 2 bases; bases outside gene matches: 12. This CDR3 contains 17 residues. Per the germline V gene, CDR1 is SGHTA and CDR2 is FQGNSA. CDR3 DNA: TGTGCCAGCAGCTTGTACACGAGCGGGAGTACGGCCTACGAGCAGTACTTC. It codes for CASSLYTSGSTAYEQYF. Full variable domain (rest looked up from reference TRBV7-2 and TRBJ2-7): GAGVSQSPSNKVTEKGKDVELRCDPISGHTALYWYRQSLGQGLEFLIYFQGNSAPDKSGLPSDRFSAERTGGSVSTLTIQRTQQEDSAVYLCASSLYTSGSTAYEQYFGPGTRLTVT.

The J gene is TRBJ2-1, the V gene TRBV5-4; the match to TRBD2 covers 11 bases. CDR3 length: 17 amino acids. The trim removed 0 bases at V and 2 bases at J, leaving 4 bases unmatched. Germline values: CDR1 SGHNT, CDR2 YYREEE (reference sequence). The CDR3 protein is CASSLGLAGITYNEQFF. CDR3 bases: TGTGCCAGCAGCTTGGGACTAGCGGGGATTACCTACAATGAGCAGTTCTTC.

The CDR3 loop is CASSLAEAGDLYGYTF. The CDR3, as DNA: TGCGCCAGCAGCTTGGCCGAGGCAGGGGACCTCTATGGCTACACCTTC. The J gene is TRBJ1-2, the V gene TRBV5-1; the D gene is possibly TRBD1 (6 bases). The V gene lost 0 bases and the J gene lost 4 bases, with 16 bases spanning the gap. The CDR3 is 16 residues long. Looked up from germline, CDR1 is SGHRS and CDR2 is YFSETQ.

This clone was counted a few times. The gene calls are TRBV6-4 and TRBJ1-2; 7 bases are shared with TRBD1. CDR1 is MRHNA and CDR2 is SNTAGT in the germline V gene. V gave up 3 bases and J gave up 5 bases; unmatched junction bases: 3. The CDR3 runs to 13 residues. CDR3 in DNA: TGTGCCAGCAGTGAGGGGACAGCTTATGGCTACACCTTC. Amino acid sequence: CASSEGTAYGYTF.

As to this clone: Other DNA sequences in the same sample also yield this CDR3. The CDR3 loop is CASSLRTGNSYEQYF. As DNA, the CDR3 is TGTGCCAGCAGCTTGAGGACAGGGAACTCCTACGAGCAGTACTTC. The chain joins TRBV5-4 to TRBJ2-7; 8 bases match TRBD1. The CDR3 is 15 residues long. V was pared by 1 base and J by 0 bases, with 3 bases of the junction left unmatched. Germline V gene sequence: CDR1 SGHNT, CDR2 YYREEE (reference sequence).

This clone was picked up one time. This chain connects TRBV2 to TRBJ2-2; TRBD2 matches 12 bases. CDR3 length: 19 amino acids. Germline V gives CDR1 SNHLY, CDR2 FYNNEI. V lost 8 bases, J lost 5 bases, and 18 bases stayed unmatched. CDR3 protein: CASLSRSASGRAGTGELFF. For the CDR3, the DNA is TGTGCCAGCCTTAGTCGGTCGGCTAGCGGGAGGGCAGGGACCGGGGAGCTGTTTTTT. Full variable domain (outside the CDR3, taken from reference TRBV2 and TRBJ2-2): EPEVTQTPSHQVTQMGQEVILRCVPISNHLYFYWYRQILGQKVEFLVSFYNNEISEKSEIFDDQFSVERPDGSNFTLKIRSTKLEDSAMYFCASLSRSASGRAGTGELFFGEGSRLTVL.

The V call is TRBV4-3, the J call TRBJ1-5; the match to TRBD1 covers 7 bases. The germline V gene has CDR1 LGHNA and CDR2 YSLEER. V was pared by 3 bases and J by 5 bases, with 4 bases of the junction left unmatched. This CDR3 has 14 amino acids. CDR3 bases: TGCGCCAGCAGCCAGCGACAGGGAGATCAGCCCCAGCATTTT. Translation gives CASSQRQGDQPQHF.

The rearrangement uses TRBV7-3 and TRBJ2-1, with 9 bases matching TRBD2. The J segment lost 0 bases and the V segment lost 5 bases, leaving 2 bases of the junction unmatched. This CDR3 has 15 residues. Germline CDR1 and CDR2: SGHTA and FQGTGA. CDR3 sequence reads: CASSILAGSYNEQFF. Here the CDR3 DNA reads TGTGCCAGCAGCATACTAGCGGGCTCCTACAATGAGCAGTTCTTC.

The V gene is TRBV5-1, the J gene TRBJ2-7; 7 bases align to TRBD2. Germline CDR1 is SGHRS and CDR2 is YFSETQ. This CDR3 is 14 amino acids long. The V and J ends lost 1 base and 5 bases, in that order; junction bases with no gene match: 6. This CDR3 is CASSLPSSGNEQYF. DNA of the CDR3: TGCGCCAGCAGCTTGCCGTCTAGCGGCAACGAGCAGTACTTC.

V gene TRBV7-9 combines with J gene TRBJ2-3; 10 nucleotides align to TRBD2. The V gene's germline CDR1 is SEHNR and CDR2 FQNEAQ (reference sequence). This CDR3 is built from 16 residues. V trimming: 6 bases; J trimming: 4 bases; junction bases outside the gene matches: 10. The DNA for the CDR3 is TGTGCCAGCAGGGGGGGTATAGCGGGAGGATCAGATACGCAGTATTTT. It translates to CASRGGIAGGSDTQYF. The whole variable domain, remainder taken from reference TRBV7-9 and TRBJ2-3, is DTGVSQNPRHKITKRGQNVTFRCDPISEHNRLYWYRQTLGQGPEFLTYFQNEAQLEKSRLLSDRFSAERPKGSFSTLEIQRTEQGDSAMYLCASRGGIAGGSDTQYFGPGTRLTVL.